These T cell receptor beta chains were read from a single sample in a study of T cell responses to AZD1222 COVID-19 vaccine. Using immunoSEQ multiplex PCR, the repertoire was profiled, and TCRdb retains in-frame clones only, with some absent. The table lists 90,000 to 140,000 clones, around nine tenths of them singletons. Here the sequenced sample was peripheral blood, taken on day 0 of AZD1222 vaccination. The receptor set was obtained from an adult in good health. Each CDR3 is given with its conserved first and last residue. A D gene is named only where the DNA matches it firmly.

TRBV7-2,-,15,TRBJ1-3,CASSLMGGSGNTIYF
TRBV4-2,-,15,TRBJ2-1,CASSPLEGGYNEQFF
TRBV7-9,TRBD2,15,TRBJ2-1,CASRLAREGPNEQFF
TRBV6-5,-,15,TRBJ1-1,CASSYSSGLPPEAFF
TRBV7-9,TRBD1,13,TRBJ1-3,CASSPRDRVALNF
TRBV11-2,TRBD2,15,TRBJ2-1,CASSLQRGSYNEQFF
TRBV19,TRBD2,15,TRBJ2-1,CASSIISGVTREQFF
TRBV2,TRBD1,15,TRBJ1-5,CASSVGDRRNQPQHF
TRBV3-1/TRBV3-2,-,14,TRBJ1-3,CASSQRGFRNTIYF
TRBV5-1,TRBD1,13,TRBJ1-2,CASSPGQTDGYTF
TRBV2,TRBD1,15,TRBJ1-2,CASSGLGQAIYGYTF
TRBV5-6,TRBD1,14,TRBJ1-4,CASSSDRGDEKLFF
TRBV5-3,-,14,TRBJ2-2,CARSPEGNTGELFF
TRBV9,-,15,TRBJ1-2,CASSPMGGAGLGYTF